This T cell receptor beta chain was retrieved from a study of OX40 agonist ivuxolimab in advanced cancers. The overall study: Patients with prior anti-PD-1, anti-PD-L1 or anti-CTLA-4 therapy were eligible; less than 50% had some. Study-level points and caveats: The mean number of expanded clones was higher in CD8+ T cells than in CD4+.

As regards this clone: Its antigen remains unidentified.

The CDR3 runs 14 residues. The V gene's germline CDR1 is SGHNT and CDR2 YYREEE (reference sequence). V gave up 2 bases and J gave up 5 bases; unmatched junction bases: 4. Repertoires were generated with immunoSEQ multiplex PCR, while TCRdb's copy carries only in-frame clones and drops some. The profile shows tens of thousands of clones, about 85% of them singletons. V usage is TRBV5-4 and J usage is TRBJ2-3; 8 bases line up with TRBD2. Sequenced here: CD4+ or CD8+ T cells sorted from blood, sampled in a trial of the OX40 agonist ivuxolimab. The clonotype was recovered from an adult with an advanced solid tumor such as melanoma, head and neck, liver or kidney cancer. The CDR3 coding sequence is TGTGCCAGCAGCTTTAGCGGGGTGGGAGATACGCAGTATTTT. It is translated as CASSFSGVGDTQYF.